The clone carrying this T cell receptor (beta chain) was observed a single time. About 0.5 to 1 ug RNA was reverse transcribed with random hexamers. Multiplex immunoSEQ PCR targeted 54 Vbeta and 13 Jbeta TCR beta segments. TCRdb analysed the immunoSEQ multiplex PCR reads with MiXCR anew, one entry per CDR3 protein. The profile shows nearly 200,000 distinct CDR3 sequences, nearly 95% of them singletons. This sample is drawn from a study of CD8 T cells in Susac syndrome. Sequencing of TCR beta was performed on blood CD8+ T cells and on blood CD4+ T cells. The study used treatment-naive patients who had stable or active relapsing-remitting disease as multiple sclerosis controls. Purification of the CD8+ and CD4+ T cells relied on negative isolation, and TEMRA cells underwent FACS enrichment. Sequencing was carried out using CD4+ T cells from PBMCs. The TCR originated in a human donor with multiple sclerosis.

This CDR3 reads CASNSGTSTRDEQYF. The CDR3 DNA is TGTGCCAGCAACTCCGGGACTTCGACTCGTGACGAGCAGTACTTC. The gene calls are TRBV7-9 and TRBJ2-7; possibly TRBD2 for D (6 bases). Trimming pared 7 bases from V and 5 bases from J, leaving 21 bases between. Germline V gene lookup returns CDR1 SEHNR and CDR2 FQNEAQ (reference sequence). This CDR3 contains 15 residues.